This T cell receptor beta chain was documented in a study of neurological immune-mediated disorders. This clonotype was observed at least ten times. The V gene lost 4 bases and the J gene lost 10 bases, with 11 bases spanning the gap. The CDR3 spans 12 residues. Germline lookup yields CDR1 LNHDA and CDR2 SQIVND (reference sequence). Template-switch 5'RACE cDNA synthesis added a 10-nucleotide unique molecular identifier. MiXCR, run by TCRdb on the 5' RACE reads, gives a single entry per CDR3 protein. Of more than 70,000 distinct CDR3 sequences in the sample, about 10% were seen once. Time point of the sample: longitudinal time-point 1 (baseline). A blood bank in Maryland, USA, provided the volunteers who served as healthy controls. 2 million PBMCs stored at -80 C were the source of the unsorted libraries.

The sequence was collected from a young man in good health. The rearrangement links TRBV19 to TRBJ2-1; D is possibly TRBD1 (6 bases). The sample was PBMCs. The CDR3 here is CASSTTGWEQFF. The CDR3 DNA is TGTGCCAGTAGTACCACAGGGTGGGAGCAGTTCTTC.